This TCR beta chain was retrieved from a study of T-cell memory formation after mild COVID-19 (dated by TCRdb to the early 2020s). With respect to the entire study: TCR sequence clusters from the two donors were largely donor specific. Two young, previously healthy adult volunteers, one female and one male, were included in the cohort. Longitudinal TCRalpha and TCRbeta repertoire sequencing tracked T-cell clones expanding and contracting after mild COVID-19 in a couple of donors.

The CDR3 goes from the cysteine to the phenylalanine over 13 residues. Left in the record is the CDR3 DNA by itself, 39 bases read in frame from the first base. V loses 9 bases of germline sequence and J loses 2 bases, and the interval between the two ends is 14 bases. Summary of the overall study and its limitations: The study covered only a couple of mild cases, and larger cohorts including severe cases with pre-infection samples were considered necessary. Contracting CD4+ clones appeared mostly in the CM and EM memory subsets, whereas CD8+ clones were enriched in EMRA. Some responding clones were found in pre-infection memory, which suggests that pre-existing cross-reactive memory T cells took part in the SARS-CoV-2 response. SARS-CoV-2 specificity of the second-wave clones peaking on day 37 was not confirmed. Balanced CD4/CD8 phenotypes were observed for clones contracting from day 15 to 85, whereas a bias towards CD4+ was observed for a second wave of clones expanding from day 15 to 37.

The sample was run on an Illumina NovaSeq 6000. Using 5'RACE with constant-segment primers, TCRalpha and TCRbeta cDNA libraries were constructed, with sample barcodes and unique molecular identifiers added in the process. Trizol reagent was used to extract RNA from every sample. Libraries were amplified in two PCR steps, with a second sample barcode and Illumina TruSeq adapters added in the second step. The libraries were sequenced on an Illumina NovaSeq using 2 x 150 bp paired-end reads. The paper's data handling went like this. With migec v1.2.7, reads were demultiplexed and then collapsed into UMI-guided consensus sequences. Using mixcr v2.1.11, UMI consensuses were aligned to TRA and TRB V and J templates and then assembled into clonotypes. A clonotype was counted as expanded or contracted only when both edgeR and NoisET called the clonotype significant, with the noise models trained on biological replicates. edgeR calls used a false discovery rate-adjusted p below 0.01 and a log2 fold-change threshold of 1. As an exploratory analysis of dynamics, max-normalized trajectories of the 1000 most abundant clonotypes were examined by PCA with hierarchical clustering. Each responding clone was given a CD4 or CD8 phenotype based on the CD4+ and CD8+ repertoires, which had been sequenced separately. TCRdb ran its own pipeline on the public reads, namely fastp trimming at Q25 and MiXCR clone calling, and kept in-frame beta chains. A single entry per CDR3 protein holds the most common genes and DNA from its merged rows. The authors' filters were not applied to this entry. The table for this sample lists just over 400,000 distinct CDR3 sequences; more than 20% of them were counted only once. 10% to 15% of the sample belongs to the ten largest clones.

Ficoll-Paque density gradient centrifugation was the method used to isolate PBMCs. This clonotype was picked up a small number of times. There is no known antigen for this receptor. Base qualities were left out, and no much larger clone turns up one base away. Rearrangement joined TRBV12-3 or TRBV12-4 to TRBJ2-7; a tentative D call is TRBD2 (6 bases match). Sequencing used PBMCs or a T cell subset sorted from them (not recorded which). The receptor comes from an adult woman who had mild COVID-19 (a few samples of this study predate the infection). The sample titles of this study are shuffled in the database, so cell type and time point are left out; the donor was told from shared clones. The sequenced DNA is TGTGCCAGTAAGAAGGGAGGCGCCTACGAGCAGTACTTC. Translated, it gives CASKKGGAYEQYF.